This T cell receptor beta chain was identified in a study of OX40 agonist ivuxolimab in advanced cancers. Study results and caveats: Average numbers of expanded clones were greater in CD8+ T cells than in CD4+. Individuals who were partial responders at 0.1-3.0 mg/kg had clonal expansion that ranked among the lowest.

Patients with autoimmune history or systemic immunosuppression were excluded. This table comes from immunoSEQ multiplex PCR, and its TCRdb copy is limited to in-frame clones, with some not included. The sample lists tens of thousands of clones, approximately 92% seen once, with around 0.5% in the top ten. CDR1 is GTSNPN and CDR2 is SVGIG in the germline V gene (reference sequence). The CDR3 covers 14 residues. The germline V and J ends were trimmed by 0 bases and 5 bases, with 11 bases remaining between them. As to this clone: Its antigen is not identified.

The sequence derives from an adult with an advanced solid tumor such as melanoma, head and neck, liver or kidney cancer. Sequencing used CD4+ or CD8+ T cells sorted from blood, obtained in a trial of the OX40 agonist ivuxolimab. The chain links TRBV30 to TRBJ1-5; D unclear. Here the CDR3 DNA reads TGTGCCTGGAGTGTACAGAGGGTTGATCAGCCCCAGCATTTT. Protein product: CAWSVQRVDQPQHF.